This entry lists 23 T cell receptor beta chains sequenced from one sample in a study of patients and donors after allogeneic stem cell transplantation. TCRdb redid the calling of the RT-PCR reads with MiXCR, one entry per CDR3 protein. The table lists some 880,000 distinct CDR3 sequences, about a sixth of them singletons. Sequenced material: blood, either unsorted or a sorted T cell fraction (not recorded which). These receptors came from a human donor who was either an allogeneic HSCT recipient or a stem cell or donor lymphocyte infusion donor (not recorded which). It is not recorded whose cells these are; they may come from a transplant donor.

The chain links TRBV24-1 to TRBJ2-7, with D uncertain. The V end was cut by 4 bases, the J end by 7 bases, with 13 bases between. This CDR3 has 13 amino acids. Germline V gene sequence: CDR1 KGHDR, CDR2 SFDVKD. The CDR3 sequence: CATSEVGGDEQYF. In DNA, the CDR3 is TGTGCCACCAGTGAGGTAGGTGGCGATGAGCAGTACTTC.

The chain couples TRBV5-1 to TRBJ2-7; 8 bases fit TRBD1. CDR1 is SGHRS and CDR2 is YFSETQ in the germline V gene. J gave up 2 bases and V 0 bases, and 7 bases lay outside the gene matches. This CDR3 is built from 16 residues. CDR3 sequence (DNA): TGCGCCAGCAGCTTGGACTCACAGGGGGGCACCTACGAGCAGTACTTC. Protein product: CASSLDSQGGTYEQYF. The complete variable domain, with remaining parts taken from reference TRBV5-1 and TRBJ2-7, reads KAGVTQTPRYLIKTRGQQVTLSCSPISGHRSVSWYQQTPGQGLQFLFEYFSETQRNKGNFPGRFSGRQFSNSRSEMNVSTLELGDSALYLCASSLDSQGGTYEQYFGPGTRLTVT.

This clonotype was seen repeatedly, ten times or more. One end of the junction varies from germline; a read error may be responsible. The gene calls are TRBV4-1 and TRBJ2-7; D uncertain. Germline V gene data show CDR1 as MGHRA and CDR2 as YSYEKL. The CDR3 runs to 14 residues. The CDR3 sequence is CASSLTLSSYEQYF. The CDR3 DNA follows: TGTGCCAGCAGCCTCACCCTGAGCTCCTACGAGCAGTACTTC.

The V call is TRBV6-1, the J call TRBJ1-5; perhaps TRBD1 as D (6 bases). The CDR3 totals 15 residues. With 7 bases removed from V and 3 bases from J, the gap between germline ends came to 16 bases. Germline CDR1 and CDR2: MNHNS and SASEGT. DNA of the CDR3: TGTGCCAGCACCCTTAGGGGGGCGAACAATCAGCCCCAGCATTTT. The encoded protein is CASTLRGANNQPQHF.

This clonotype showed up just a few times. The rearrangement joins TRBV7-2 to TRBJ2-2, with TRBD2 identical over 7 bases. After removal of 5 bases from V and 1 base from J, the junction contained 7 bases not matched to a gene. CDR3 size: 16 residues. CDR1 and CDR2 (germline): SGHTA, FQGNSA. CDR3 nucleotide sequence: TGTGCCAGCAGCCGACAGCGGGACCTGAACACCGGGGAGCTGTTTTTT. Protein sequence: CASSRQRDLNTGELFF.

This chain links TRBV5-6 with TRBJ2-1; D call uncertain. Between the trimmed V and J ends, which lost 1 base and 4 bases, there was a span of 6 bases. There are 13 residues in the CDR3. Germline CDR1 SGHDT, CDR2 YYEEEE. CDR3 in amino acids: CASSLFPYNEQFF. CDR3 in DNA: TGTGCCAGCAGCTTGTTCCCATACAATGAGCAGTTCTTC.

This clonotype came up a few times. V is TRBV12-3 or TRBV12-4 and J is TRBJ2-2; the D gene could be TRBD1 or TRBD2 (5 bases each). The ends were cut back, 7 bases at V and 5 bases at J, with 23 bases in the middle. This CDR3 has 17 residues. CDR3 loop: CASTPLTALAGTGELFF. The CDR3 DNA reads as TGTGCCAGCACCCCCTTGACAGCCCTAGCCGGGACCGGGGAGCTGTTTTTT.

The chain is built from TRBV4-1 and TRBJ2-1; maybe TRBD2 (7 bases). Germline-derived CDR1 and CDR2 are MGHRA and YSYEKL. The CDR3 has 14 amino acids. V lost 0 bases and J lost 12, with 15 bases in between. For the CDR3, the DNA is TGCGCCAGCAGCCAAGAGGGGGGGGCCGAGGGGCAGTTCTTC. Its translation is CASSQEGGAEGQFF.

The rearrangement uses TRBV6-2 or TRBV6-3 and TRBJ2-7; D is uncertain. Germline V lookup: CDR1 MNHEY, CDR2 SVGEGT. Trimming removed 0 bases from V and 4 bases from J, with 7 bases in between. The CDR3 runs to 13 residues. The CDR3 nucleotides read TGTGCCAGCAGTTACTCTACCATTTACGAGCAGTACTTC. This encodes CASSYSTIYEQYF.

This clonotype has more than one count but fewer than ten. This chain joins TRBV20-1 and TRBJ2-3; weak D call: TRBD2 (5 bases). Germline V gene sequence: CDR1 DFQATT, CDR2 SNEGSKA (reference sequence). The CDR3 has 10 residues. This chain's CDR3 is CSGVWDTQYF. CDR3 DNA sequence: TGCAGCGGGGTTTGGGATACGCAGTATTTT.

Ten or more counts support this clonotype. This chain connects TRBV27 to TRBJ1-5, with D tentatively TRBD1 (6 bases). This CDR3 is 14 amino acids long. V shed 5 bases and J shed 2 bases, with 10 bases lying between them. Germline V gene data show CDR1 as MNHEY and CDR2 as SMNVEV (reference sequence). This CDR3 is CASSQRTGNQPQHF. The CDR3 DNA reads TGTGCCAGCAGTCAACGGACAGGCAATCAGCCCCAGCATTTT.

The chain is built from TRBV20-1 and TRBJ2-1; 7 bases line up with TRBD2. The V gene end was trimmed by 3 bases and the J gene end by 4 bases; junction bases not matched to a gene: 12. The CDR3 spans 16 residues. Germline loops: CDR1 DFQATT, CDR2 SNEGSKA (reference sequence). CDR3 region: CSASDPGGIPYNEQFF. CDR3 coding DNA: TGCAGTGCTAGTGACCCGGGGGGAATACCGTACAATGAGCAGTTCTTC.

The chain carries TRBV7-9 and TRBJ2-5; 12 nucleotides match TRBD2. The ends lost 3 bases at V and 3 bases at J; junction bases unmatched: 5. Germline V gives CDR1 SEHNR, CDR2 FQNEAQ (reference sequence). CDR3 length equals 16 residues. This chain's CDR3 is CASSFLLAGGKETQYF. The CDR3 nucleotides read TGTGCCAGCAGCTTCCTACTAGCGGGAGGTAAAGAGACCCAGTACTTC.

This chain connects TRBV29-1 to TRBJ2-7; 9 bases line up with TRBD1. The CDR3 loop spans 11 amino acids. Trimming cost V 6 bases and J 9 bases; bases outside gene matches: 6. Germline V gives CDR1 SQVTM, CDR2 ANQGSEA. CDR3 protein: CSVMTGGWQYF. CDR3 coding DNA: TGCAGCGTCATGACAGGGGGTTGGCAGTACTTC.

This clonotype has a handful of counts. The V gene is TRBV18, the J gene TRBJ2-7, with D maybe TRBD1 (5 bases). Germline-derived CDR1 and CDR2 are KGHSH and LQKENI. The length of the CDR3 is 14 residues. V dropped 3 bases and J dropped 7 bases, with 16 bases sitting between them. The CDR3: CASSPAEGVGEQYF. For the CDR3, the DNA is TGTGCCAGCTCACCCGCCGAAGGGGTAGGAGAGCAGTACTTC.

The chain recombines TRBV24-1 with TRBJ1-1; 7 bases map to TRBD1. Germline CDR1 is KGHDR and CDR2 is SFDVKD. Trimming removed 4 bases from V and 1 base from J; junction bases left unmatched: 2. This CDR3 is 14 amino acids long. CDR3 loop: CATSEQGPNTEAFF. The DNA for the CDR3 is TGTGCCACCAGTGAACAGGGGCCGAACACTGAAGCTTTCTTT.

The chain carries TRBV20-1 and TRBJ2-7; TRBD2 agrees at 13 bases. The V and J ends lost 3 bases and 3 bases, in that order; junction bases with no gene match: 5. This CDR3 is 15 amino acids long. Per the germline V gene, CDR1 is DFQATT and CDR2 is SNEGSKA (reference sequence). CDR3 DNA: TGCAGTGCTAGGCCCGGGACTAGCGGGATCTACGAGCAGTACTTC. Its protein is CSARPGTSGIYEQYF.

This clonotype was detected only a few times. The chain joins TRBV12-5 to TRBJ2-3, with 7 positions matching TRBD1. CDR3 length: 15 amino acids. V shed 2 bases, J shed 4 bases, and the junction held 6 bases outside the gene matches. Germline V gives CDR1 LGHNT, CDR2 FRNRAP. CDR3 sequence (DNA): TGTGCTAGTGGTTTGTCCTCCACAGGGGCAGATACGCAGTATTTT. Amino acid sequence: CASGLSSTGADTQYF. Drawing the rest from reference TRBV12-5 and TRBJ2-3, the complete variable domain is DARVTQTPRHKVTEMGQEVTMRCQPILGHNTVFWYRQTMMQGLELLAYFRNRAPLDDSGMPKDRFSAEMPDATLATLKIQPSEPRDSAVYFCASGLSSTGADTQYFGPGTRLTVL.

V gene TRBV7-8 combines with J gene TRBJ1-1; 7 nucleotides align to TRBD1. This CDR3 is built from 14 residues. Germline CDR1 is SGHVS and CDR2 is FQNEAQ. Trimming at V came to 5 bases and at J to 1 base, leaving 4 bases not matched to a gene. CDR3 residues: CASSETGANTEAFF. For the CDR3, the DNA is TGTGCCAGCAGCGAAACAGGGGCGAACACTGAAGCTTTCTTT.

CDR3 sequence reads: CASSLVGQGVGNTIYF. The CDR3 nucleotides are TGTGCCAGCAGCTTGGTAGGACAGGGAGTCGGAAACACCATATATTTT. The chain is built from TRBV5-6 and TRBJ1-3, with TRBD1 matching 8 bases. With V trimmed by 0 bases and J by 4 bases, 6 bases remained unmatched. The CDR3 runs to 16 residues. Per the germline V gene, CDR1 is SGHDT and CDR2 is YYEEEE.

This clonotype was seen a few times. The V gene is TRBV11-3, the J gene TRBJ2-3; D uncertain. This CDR3 is built from 13 residues. The ends were cut back, 0 bases at V and 4 bases at J, with 5 bases in the middle. Per the germline V gene, CDR1 is SGHNT and CDR2 is YENEEA. CDR3 DNA sequence: TGTGCCAGCAGCTTAGAGGCAGCAGATACGCAGTATTTT. Translating it yields CASSLEAADTQYF.

The chain couples TRBV6-5 to TRBJ2-7; D gene unclear. The CDR3 sequence is 13 residues long. Germline V lookup: CDR1 MNHEY, CDR2 SVGAGI. Trimming took off 0 bases at V and 4 bases at J, with 7 bases between the two ends. CDR3 in amino acids: CASSYSDEYEQYF. The CDR3, as DNA: TGTGCCAGCAGTTACTCGGACGAATACGAGCAGTACTTC.

The V gene is TRBV7-2, the J gene TRBJ2-5; the match to TRBD2 covers 12 bases. Per germline, CDR1 SGHTA and CDR2 FQGNSA. This CDR3 is 16 amino acids long. V trimming: 6 bases; J trimming: 3 bases; junction bases outside the gene matches: 8. The CDR3 DNA follows: TGTGCCAGCAGTCGATCTAGCGGGAGGGGGGAAGAGACCCAGTACTTC. Translated: CASSRSSGRGEETQYF.